This T cell receptor beta chain was sequenced for a study of blood T cells in healthy people across ages. Findings and caveats of the study: A strong correlation was seen between TCR beta diversity and naive T cell percentage.

The authors ran a second PCR of 7 to 11 cycles using a sample-barcoded 5' primer and a J-beta primer mix. Each cDNA molecule, via a template-switch adaptor with 12 random nucleotides, was tagged. TCRdb re-analysed the 5' RACE reads in MiXCR, keeping a single row per CDR3 protein. The table shows just under 550,000 distinct CDR3 sequences, with under 30% occurring only once. Note on this clonotype: Its antigen is not known.

Extraction of total RNA produced a minimum of 5 micrograms from each sample. Germline values: CDR1 MNHNY, CDR2 SVGAGI (reference sequence). This CDR3 has 14 residues. V lost 2 bases and J lost 9; bases outside the gene matches: 8. This sample was also put to use in a study of T cells of mothers and their children. That paper adds: Related and unrelated pairs show similar shaping of TCR recombination output by thymic selection.

This TCR derives from a boy aged 5-17 years in good health. The sequenced sample was blood. The J gene is TRBJ1-1, the V gene TRBV6-6; 8 bases fit TRBD1. Here the CDR3 DNA reads TGTGCCAGCAGTTACGGGGCGACAGGGGATAAAGCTTTCTTT. This gives the protein CASSYGATGDKAFF.